This entry describes one T cell receptor (beta chain). No antigen is known for it. V dropped 3 bases and J dropped 5; count of bases not matched to a gene: 6. CDR1 is SNHLY, CDR2 FYNNEI, per germline. The CDR3 runs 15 residues. This sample is drawn from a study of T cell repertoires in cytomegalovirus infection. Study-wide context: Indications came from public TCR beta signatures; they pointed to CMV infection and to a matching HLA type.

Points from the study as a whole: HLA-C-restricted CMV clonotypes gave the most frequent clonotype in two of eight donors. CMV carriers having the relevant HLA were flagged by cumulative public TCR beta family frequency.

A single record per CDR3 protein comes from TCRdb applying MiXCR to the reads. The sample records under 250,000 distinct CDR3 sequences, over 9% being singletons. Sequencing was carried out using PBMCs. The chain couples TRBV2 to TRBJ2-5, with 10 bases aligning to TRBD2. The clonotype originates from a human donor in good health (CMV status not recorded). Some clones in this sample may be carry-over from other donors' samples. This CDR3 is CASSDWSSGRETQYF. Written as DNA, the CDR3 is TGTGCCAGCAGTGACTGGAGTAGCGGGAGGGAGACCCAGTACTTC. Filled out from reference TRBV2 and TRBJ2-5, the complete variable domain reads EPEVTQTPSHQVTQMGQEVILRCVPISNHLYFYWYRQILGQKVEFLVSFYNNEISEKSEIFDDQFSVERPDGSNFTLKIRSTKLEDSAMYFCASSDWSSGRETQYFGPGTRLLVL.